Shown below are 21 T cell receptor beta chains from a single sample sequenced in a study of T-cell memory formation after mild COVID-19. MiXCR was run by TCRdb on the 5' RACE reads, yielding one entry per CDR3 protein. Seen here are around 250,000 distinct CDR3 sequences, around 15% observed once, and the top ten hold more than 20%. The sequenced sample consisted of PBMCs or a T cell subset sorted from them (not recorded which). These receptors were taken from a man aged 18 to 35 who had mild COVID-19 (a few samples of this study predate the infection). Cell type and time point are not known.

The chain is built from TRBV20-1 and TRBJ2-1; the D gene could be TRBD1 or TRBD2 (6 bases each). The germline V gene has CDR1 DFQATT and CDR2 SNEGSKA (reference sequence). The CDR3 loop spans 17 amino acids. V shed 0 bases and J shed 4 bases, with 19 bases lying between them. The CDR3 spells CSARDRPRGGTYNEQFF. In DNA, the CDR3 is TGCAGTGCTAGAGATCGGCCTAGAGGGGGGACATACAATGAGCAGTTCTTC.

The chain links TRBV11-2 to TRBJ1-2, with D unclear. CDR1 SGHAT and CDR2 FQNNGV come from the germline V gene. The CDR3 runs 14 residues. V lost 4 bases and J 4 bases, leaving 13 bases between the germline ends. The CDR3 is CASSSLSITYGYTF. For the CDR3, the DNA is TGTGCCAGCAGCTCTCTTTCGATCACCTATGGCTACACCTTC.

This clonotype was found many times. The J gene is TRBJ1-1, the V gene TRBV6-2 or TRBV6-3, with 8 bases that match TRBD1. The CDR3 contains 14 residues. V lost 5 bases, J lost 0 bases, and 2 bases stayed unmatched. Germline values: CDR1 MNHEY, CDR2 SVGEGT. The CDR3 coding sequence is TGTGCCAGCAGTCCGACAGGGGTGAACACTGAAGCTTTCTTT. Encoded protein: CASSPTGVNTEAFF.

The V call is TRBV5-5, the J call TRBJ2-5; TRBD2 is a possible D gene (6 bases). V was shortened by 1 base and J by 7 bases, with 17 bases between the two germline ends. The CDR3 has 15 residues. Germline loops: CDR1 SGHKS, CDR2 YYEKEE (reference sequence). This CDR3 is CASSLRRDPLGTQYF. In DNA form, the CDR3 reads TGTGCCAGCAGCTTGAGGCGGGATCCGCTTGGGACCCAGTACTTC.

This clonotype was seen a handful of times. The chain is built from TRBV4-1 and TRBJ2-2; D ambiguous. Germline values: CDR1 MGHRA, CDR2 YSYEKL. V was cut by 0 bases and J by 0 bases, with 11 bases left in between. CDR3 length equals 17 residues. CDR3 residues: CASSQEGRAPNTGELFF. CDR3 DNA: TGCGCCAGCAGCCAAGAAGGACGGGCCCCGAACACCGGGGAGCTGTTTTTT.

This clonotype appeared a few times. V usage is TRBV20-1 and J usage is TRBJ2-1, with 13 bases matching TRBD2. V was clipped by 6 bases and J by 6 bases; unmatched bases: 5. CDR1 is DFQATT and CDR2 is SNEGSKA in the germline V gene (reference sequence). This CDR3 has 14 residues. The CDR3 DNA follows: TGCAGTGCCCGGACTAGCGGGGGACCCAATGAGCAGTTCTTC. Translation: CSARTSGGPNEQFF.

The gene calls are TRBV6-5 and TRBJ1-2; TRBD1 is a possible D gene (5 bases). V was pared by 5 bases and J by 3 bases, with 16 bases between. Germline V lookup: CDR1 MNHEY, CDR2 SVGAGI. This CDR3 has 15 amino acids. The CDR3 DNA is TGTGCCAGCAGTCCCGACAGTGGGGTTTACTATGGCTACACCTTC. This sequence encodes CASSPDSGVYYGYTF.

This clonotype was observed a few times. This chain links TRBV20-1 with TRBJ1-3; 10 bases agree with TRBD1. The V segment lost 5 bases and the J segment 2 bases; nucleotides outside the gene matches: 6. The CDR3 sequence is 15 residues long. Germline CDR1 is DFQATT and CDR2 is SNEGSKA (reference sequence). CDR3 amino acids: CSAETGTGAGNTIYF. The CDR3 DNA sequence: TGCAGTGCTGAAACCGGGACAGGGGCTGGAAACACCATATATTTT.

This clonotype was seen more than once but under ten times. CDR3 coding DNA: TGTGCCAGCACCCCTCTTAGGGGGTATGTAGAGACCCAGTACTTC. As protein: CASTPLRGYVETQYF. The gene calls are TRBV2 and TRBJ2-5; D may be TRBD1 (6 bases). The CDR3 length is 15 residues. CDR1 and CDR2 (germline): SNHLY, FYNNEI. Between the trimmed V and J ends, which lost 7 bases and 4 bases, there was a span of 19 bases.

This clonotype has a handful of counts. This chain connects TRBV6-2 or TRBV6-3 to TRBJ2-7, with TRBD2 identical over 7 bases. The CDR3 length is 12 residues. The V segment lost 6 bases and the J segment 2 bases; nucleotides outside the gene matches: 1. Germline V gene sequence: CDR1 MNHEY, CDR2 SVGEGT. The CDR3 protein is CASSRGAYEQYV. In DNA form, the CDR3 reads TGTGCCAGCAGCCGGGGGGCCTACGAGCAGTACGTC.

V usage is TRBV29-1 and J usage is TRBJ2-5, with TRBD1 matching over 10 bases. This CDR3 has 13 residues. V gave up 5 bases and J gave up 4 bases; unmatched junction bases: 4. CDR1 is SQVTM, CDR2 ANQGSEA, per germline. CDR3 DNA sequence: TGCAGCGTTTCGGACAGGGGGGGAGAGACCCAGTACTTC. As protein: CSVSDRGGETQYF.

This clonotype was counted only a few times. The J gene is TRBJ1-1, the V gene TRBV18, with D maybe TRBD1 (6 bases). The CDR3 loop spans 16 amino acids. The V end was cut by 3 bases, the J end by 0 bases, with 14 bases between. Germline lookup yields CDR1 KGHSH and CDR2 LQKENI. CDR3 nucleotide sequence: TGTGCCAGCTCACCCTCACAGGGCATAATGAACACTGAAGCTTTCTTT. This gives the protein CASSPSQGIMNTEAFF.

The chain has TRBV11-2 and TRBJ1-2, with 8 nucleotides matching TRBD1. Trimming took 5 bases from V and 6 from J; bases not matched to a gene: 8. This CDR3 region has 14 residues. The germline V gene encodes CDR1 SGHAT and CDR2 FQNNGV. In DNA form, the CDR3 reads TGTGCCAGCAGCCGAAACCCAGGGGGCGATGGCTACACCTTC. It specifies CASSRNPGGDGYTF.

The chain carries TRBV15 and TRBJ1-5; 10 nucleotides match TRBD1. In germline, CDR1 is LNHNV, CDR2 YYDKDF (reference sequence). V dropped 1 base and J dropped 3; count of bases not matched to a gene: 3. CDR3 length equals 16 residues. CDR3 sequence reads: CATSRVDRGDNQPQHF. The CDR3 DNA follows: TGTGCCACCAGCAGAGTGGACAGGGGGGACAATCAGCCCCAGCATTTT.

This clonotype was observed at least ten times. Compared with germline, one end of the junction differs, possibly owing to a read error. This chain links TRBV5-1 with TRBJ2-7; D might be TRBD1 or TRBD2, each matching 5 bases. The germline gives CDR1 SGHRS, CDR2 YFSETQ. The CDR3 extends over 11 amino acids. Here the CDR3 DNA reads TGCGCCAGCAGCCCTACCGGGACCCCGTTCTTC. Encoded protein: CASSPTGTPFF.

The chain has TRBV29-1 and TRBJ2-3; 9 positions match TRBD1. J lost 4 bases, V lost 7 bases, and 15 bases had no gene match. Germline V CDR1 and CDR2: SQVTM, ANQGSEA. The CDR3 length is 16 residues. For the CDR3, the DNA is TGCAGCGCCGGGTGGGGACAGGGTTTGGGGGCAGATACGCAGTATTTT. Amino acid sequence: CSAGWGQGLGADTQYF.

This clonotype came up many times. CDR3 nucleotides: TGCGCCAGCAGTCAAGAGGGGTTCCTCTACAATGAGCAGTTCTTC. Translation gives CASSQEGFLYNEQFF. V gene TRBV23-1 combines with J gene TRBJ2-1, with D tentatively TRBD1 or TRBD2 (5 bases each). TRBV23-1 carries the ORF label, with uncertain function. Trimming cost V 2 bases and J 3 bases, with 11 bases left between them. The CDR3 spans 15 residues.

DNA for the CDR3: TGTGCCAGCAGCGTAGTTGGGCTCTCTGGAAACACCATATATTTT. Its translation is CASSVVGLSGNTIYF. The chain joins TRBV9 to TRBJ1-3; D remains ambiguous. Per the germline V gene, CDR1 is SGDLS and CDR2 is YYNGEE. V dropped 0 bases and J dropped 0 bases, with 7 bases sitting between them. This CDR3 has 15 residues.

There are many counts of this clonotype. The V and J genes are TRBV5-5 and TRBJ2-1; TRBD2 agrees at 8 bases. V shed 4 bases and J 4 bases; nucleotides not matched to a gene: 19. Per the germline V gene, CDR1 is SGHKS and CDR2 is YYEKEE (reference sequence). The CDR3 contains 19 residues. In DNA form, the CDR3 reads TGTGCCAGCAGCGGGGTGGGGAGTAGCGGGGAGTCCCTATACAATGAGCAGTTCTTC. This gives the protein CASSGVGSSGESLYNEQFF.

As for this clonotype: At one end the junction does not follow the germline gene, possibly because of a read error. The gene calls are TRBV4-1 and TRBJ1-1, with a weak D call TRBD1 (6 bases). Germline assignment: CDR1 MGHRA and CDR2 YSYEKL. The CDR3 sequence is 13 residues long. CDR3 sequence (DNA): TGCGCCAGCAGGCAAGGGGGGGACACTGAAGCTTTCTTT. Translating it yields CASRQGGDTEAFF.

The sample holds a few counts of this clonotype. The chain uses TRBV20-1 and TRBJ1-5; a weak D match, TRBD1 (6 bases). CDR3 length: 15 amino acids. Germline CDR1 and CDR2: DFQATT and SNEGSKA (reference sequence). Trimming shortened V by 5 bases and J by 1 base, and 15 bases separated the two germline ends. The CDR3 spells CSAPRGQGSNQPQHF. The CDR3 coding sequence is TGCAGTGCTCCCCGGGGCCAGGGGAGCAATCAGCCCCAGCATTTT.